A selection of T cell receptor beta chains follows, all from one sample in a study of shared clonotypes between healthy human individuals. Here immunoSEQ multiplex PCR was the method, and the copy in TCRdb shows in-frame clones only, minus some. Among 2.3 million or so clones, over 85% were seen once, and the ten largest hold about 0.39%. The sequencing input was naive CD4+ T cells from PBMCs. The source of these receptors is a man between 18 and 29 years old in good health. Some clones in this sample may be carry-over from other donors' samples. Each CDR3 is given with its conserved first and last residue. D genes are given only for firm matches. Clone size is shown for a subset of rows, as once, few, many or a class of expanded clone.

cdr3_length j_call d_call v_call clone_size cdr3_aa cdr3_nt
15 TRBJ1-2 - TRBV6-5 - CASNRRGGENYGYTF TGTGCCAGCAATCGGCGGGGGGGCGAAAACTATGGCTACACCTTC
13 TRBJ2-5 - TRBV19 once CASSFPYGETQYF TGTGCCAGTAGTTTCCCATACGGGGAGACCCAGTACTTC
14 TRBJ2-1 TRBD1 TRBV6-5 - CASSYQGARNEQFF TGTGCCAGCAGTTACCAGGGGGCGCGGAATGAGCAGTTCTTC
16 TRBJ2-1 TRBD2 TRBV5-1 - CASSLGLAGGYNEQFF TGCGCCAGCAGCTTGGGACTAGCGGGAGGCTACAATGAGCAGTTCTTC
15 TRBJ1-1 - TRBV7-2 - CASSLGATLNTEAFF TGTGCCAGCAGCTTAGGTGCCACCTTGAACACTGAAGCTTTCTTT
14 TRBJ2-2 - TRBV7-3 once CASSLLGNTGELFF TGTGCCAGCAGCTTATTAGGAAACACCGGGGAGCTGTTTTTT
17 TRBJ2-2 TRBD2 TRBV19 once CASSPQTSGIHTGELFF TGTGCCAGTAGTCCACAGACTAGCGGGATACACACCGGGGAGCTGTTTTTT
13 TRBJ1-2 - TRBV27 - CASSSRGDYGYTF TGTGCCAGCAGTTCAAGGGGTGACTATGGCTACACCTTC
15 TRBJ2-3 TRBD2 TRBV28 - CASSPLAGGPGTQYF TGTGCCAGCAGTCCACTAGCGGGAGGGCCCGGTACGCAGTATTTT
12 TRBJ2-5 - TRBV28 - CASSFIKETQYF TGTGCCAGCAGTTTCATAAAAGAGACCCAGTACTTC
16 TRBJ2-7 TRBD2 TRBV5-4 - CASSPASLAGHYEQYF TGTGCCAGCAGCCCCGCCTCACTAGCGGGGCACTACGAGCAGTACTTC
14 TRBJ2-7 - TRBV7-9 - CASSPFGGSYEQYF TGTGCCAGCAGCCCTTTCGGTGGCTCCTACGAGCAGTACTTC
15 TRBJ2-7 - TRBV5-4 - CASSSGSEGHGEQYF TGTGCCAGCAGCTCGGGATCCGAGGGGCACGGCGAGCAGTACTTC
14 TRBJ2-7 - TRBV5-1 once CASSSPSASGEQYF TGCGCCAGCAGCTCCCCGTCTGCTTCGGGCGAGCAGTACTTC
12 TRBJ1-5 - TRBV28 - CASSLFLQPQHF TGTGCCAGCAGTTTATTTCTCCAGCCCCAGCATTTT
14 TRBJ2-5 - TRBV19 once CASSIDTGPETQYF TGTGCCAGTAGTATAGATACAGGTCCAGAGACCCAGTACTTC
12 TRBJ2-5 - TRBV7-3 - CASSHRGETQYF TGTGCCAGCAGCCATAGAGGGGAGACCCAGTACTTC
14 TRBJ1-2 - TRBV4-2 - CASSQKTEGDGYTF TGTGCCAGCAGCCAAAAAACAGAGGGTGATGGCTACACCTTC
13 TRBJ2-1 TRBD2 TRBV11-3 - CASSLEGGNEQFF TGTGCCAGCAGCTTAGAGGGGGGGAATGAGCAGTTCTTC
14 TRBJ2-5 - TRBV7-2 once CASSHFPSQETQYF TGTGCCAGCAGCCACTTCCCTAGCCAAGAGACCCAGTACTTC
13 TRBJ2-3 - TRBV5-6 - CASSDPKTDTQYF TGTGCCAGCAGCGATCCAAAAACAGATACGCAGTATTTT
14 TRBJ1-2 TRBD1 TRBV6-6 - CASSPGTVYYGYTF TGTGCCAGCAGTCCCGGGACAGTCTACTATGGCTACACCTTC
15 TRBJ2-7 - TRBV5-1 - CASSLAGTGVSEQYF TGCGCCAGCAGCTTGGCCGGGACGGGGGTTAGTGAGCAGTACTTC
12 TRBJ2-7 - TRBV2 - CASRPDSYEQYF TGTGCCAGCAGACCGGACAGCTACGAGCAGTACTTC
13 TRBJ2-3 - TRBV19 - CASSIAWADTQYF TGTGCCAGTAGTATAGCTTGGGCAGATACGCAGTATTTT
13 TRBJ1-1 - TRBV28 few CATQNGGNTEAFF TGTGCCACCCAAAACGGGGGGAACACTGAAGCTTTCTTT
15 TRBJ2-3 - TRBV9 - CASSPTSRGTDTQYF TGTGCCAGCAGCCCCACCTCCCGGGGCACAGATACGCAGTATTTT
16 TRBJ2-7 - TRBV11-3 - CASSLGGGAGRNEQYF TGTGCCAGCAGCTTAGGCGGGGGCGCGGGAAGGAACGAGCAGTACTTC
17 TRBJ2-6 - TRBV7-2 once CASSLAARSGGANVLTF TGTGCCAGCAGCTTAGCCGCCCGGTCAGGAGGGGCCAACGTCCTGACTTTC
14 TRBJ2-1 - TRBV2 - CASSRGLSYNEQFF TGTGCCAGCAGCCGGGGACTCTCCTACAATGAGCAGTTCTTC
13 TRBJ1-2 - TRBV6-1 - CASKVAGPYGYTF TGTGCCAGCAAGGTTGCGGGGCCCTATGGCTACACCTTC
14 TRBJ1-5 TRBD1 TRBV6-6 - CASSRQGVFQPQHF TGTGCCAGCAGCCGACAGGGGGTTTTTCAGCCCCAGCATTTT
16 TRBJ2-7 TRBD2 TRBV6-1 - CASSGTSGRALYEQYF TGTGCCAGCAGTGGCACTAGCGGGAGGGCCCTATACGAGCAGTACTTC
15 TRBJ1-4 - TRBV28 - CASSFGGATNEKLFF TGTGCCAGCAGTTTTGGAGGTGCAACTAATGAAAAACTGTTTTTT
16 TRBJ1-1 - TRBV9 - CASSALQAGTPKKAFF TGTGCCAGCAGCGCCCTCCAGGCAGGGACGCCCAAAAAAGCTTTCTTT
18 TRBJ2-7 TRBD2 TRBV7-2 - CASSLVGLRTSGSYEQYF TGTGCCAGCAGCTTAGTGGGGCTGCGGACTAGCGGGAGTTACGAGCAGTACTTC
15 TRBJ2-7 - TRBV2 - CASSEGRSKYYEQYF TGTGCCAGCAGTGAAGGAAGGTCTAAATACTACGAGCAGTACTTC
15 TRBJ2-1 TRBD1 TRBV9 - CASSVVPTGGNEQFF TGTGCCAGCAGCGTAGTACCGACAGGGGGCAATGAGCAGTTCTTC
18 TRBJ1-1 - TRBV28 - CASSSPALQGPLSTEAFF TGTGCCAGCAGTTCTCCTGCCCTCCAGGGCCCGTTGAGCACTGAAGCTTTCTTT
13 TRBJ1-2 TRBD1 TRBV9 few CASSTGQNYGYTF TGTGCCAGCAGTACGGGACAGAACTATGGCTACACCTTC
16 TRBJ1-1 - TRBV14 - CASSPLSGRKRTEAFF TGTGCCAGCAGCCCCCTTTCTGGACGCAAGAGAACTGAAGCTTTCTTT
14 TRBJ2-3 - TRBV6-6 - CASNDRHPGDTQYF TGTGCCAGCAACGACCGCCATCCCGGGGATACGCAGTATTTT
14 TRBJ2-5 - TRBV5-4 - CASSLAAGQETQYF TGTGCCAGCAGCTTGGCGGCGGGACAAGAGACCCAGTACTTC
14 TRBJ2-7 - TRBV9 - CASSAGTPTYEQYF TGTGCCAGCAGCGCCGGGACACCTACCTACGAGCAGTACTTC
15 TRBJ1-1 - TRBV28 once CASSTRFRGYTEAFF TGTGCCAGCAGCACCCGTTTCAGGGGATACACTGAAGCTTTCTTT
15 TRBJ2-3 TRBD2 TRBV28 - CASRVGAGGSDTQYF TGTGCCAGCAGGGTAGGGGCGGGAGGGTCAGATACGCAGTATTTT
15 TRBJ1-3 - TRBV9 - CASSVGGTAGNTIYF TGTGCCAGCAGCGTAGGGGGGACGGCTGGAAACACCATATATTTT
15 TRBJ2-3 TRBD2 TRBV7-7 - CASSPGLAYTDTQYF TGTGCCAGCAGCCCGGGACTAGCGTACACAGATACGCAGTATTTT
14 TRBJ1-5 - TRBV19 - CASSMHRSNQPQHF TGTGCCAGTAGTATGCACCGGAGCAATCAGCCCCAGCATTTT
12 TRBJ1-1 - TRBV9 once CASSPRVGGAFF TGTGCCAGCAGCCCGCGAGTGGGGGGAGCTTTCTTT
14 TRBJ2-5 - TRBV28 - CASRTTRGGETQYF TGTGCCAGCAGAACGACTAGGGGCGGGGAGACCCAGTACTTC
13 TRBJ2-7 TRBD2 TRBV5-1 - CASRLGTSSEQYF TGCGCCAGCAGACTAGGGACTAGTAGCGAGCAGTACTTC